This T cell receptor beta chain was identified during a study of T cell changes during pregnancy in multiple sclerosis. The repertoire was sequenced with immunoSEQ multiplex PCR; TCRdb's copy has only in-frame clones and lacks some. The table has around 59,000 clones, over 90% seen once. V was pared by 5 bases and J by 1 base, with 5 bases of the junction left unmatched. The CDR3 totals 15 residues. Germline values: CDR1 SGHTA, CDR2 FQGNSA. The sample here was peripheral blood, taken in the first trimester of pregnancy. The chain is built from TRBV7-2 and TRBJ2-7; TRBD2 aligns across 10 bases. This receptor was taken from a female donor with multiple sclerosis, enrolled in a pregnancy study. The chain's CDR3 is CASSAGLAFSYEQYF. For the CDR3, the DNA is TGTGCCAGCAGCGCGGGACTAGCGTTTTCCTACGAGCAGTACTTC.